Listed below are T cell receptor beta chains from one sample, sequenced in a study of a mutant IDH1 vaccine in newly diagnosed glioma. For these receptors, no antigen is known. The method was immunoSEQ multiplex PCR; TCRdb's version includes in-frame clones alone and lacks a portion of them. The sample lists about 27,000 clones, 75% to 90% seen once, with about a third in the top ten. The source was PBMCs, collected from a glioma patient whose treatment included an IDH1 peptide vaccine. These receptor sequences come from a man aged 25 to 45 with glioma. CDR3s include the opening cysteine and the closing phenylalanine or tryptophan. Each record gives: V gene, J gene, clone size, D gene, CDR3 DNA, CDR3 protein. A D gene is named only where the DNA matches it firmly. Some rows mark clone size as missing; the rest say once, few, many or name a class of expanded clone.

V gene: TRBV5-1; J gene: TRBJ2-7; clone size: -; D gene: TRBD2; CDR3 DNA: TGCGCCAGCAGCTTAGGCCGGCTAGCGGAGAGGGAGCAGTACTTC; CDR3 protein: CASSLGRLAEREQYF
V gene: TRBV4-1; J gene: TRBJ1-6; clone size: -; D gene: -; CDR3 DNA: TGCGCCAGCAGCCAAGATCGGGCAGGGACTTCACCCCTCCACTTT; CDR3 protein: CASSQDRAGTSPLHF
V gene: TRBV11-3; J gene: TRBJ2-1; clone size: -; D gene: -; CDR3 DNA: TGTGCCAGCAGTTCCCGCTGGGGCAGGGTCAATGAGCAGTTCTTC; CDR3 protein: CASSSRWGRVNEQFF
V gene: TRBV11-2; J gene: TRBJ1-3; clone size: once; D gene: -; CDR3 DNA: TGTGCCAGCAGCCTTCAGGTTTCATCAAACACCATATATTTT; CDR3 protein: CASSLQVSSNTIYF
V gene: TRBV6-4; J gene: TRBJ2-1; clone size: -; D gene: -; CDR3 DNA: TGTGCCAGCAGTGACTCGGCGGGATCATACAATGAGCAGTTCTTC; CDR3 protein: CASSDSAGSYNEQFF
V gene: TRBV27; J gene: TRBJ2-7; clone size: once; D gene: TRBD1; CDR3 DNA: TGTGCCAGCAGTTTAAGGGGACAGGGATTCTACGAGCAGTACTTC; CDR3 protein: CASSLRGQGFYEQYF
V gene: TRBV4-2; J gene: TRBJ1-1; clone size: -; D gene: TRBD1; CDR3 DNA: TGTGCCAGCAGCAAACAGGGGATGAACACTGAAGCTTTCTTT; CDR3 protein: CASSKQGMNTEAFF
V gene: TRBV5-4; J gene: TRBJ2-6; clone size: -; D gene: TRBD2; CDR3 DNA: TGTGCCAGCAGCTTCTACCCTAGCGGCTCTGGGGCCAACGTCCTGACTTTC; CDR3 protein: CASSFYPSGSGANVLTF
V gene: TRBV6-5; J gene: TRBJ2-1; clone size: -; D gene: -; CDR3 DNA: TGTGCCAGCAGTTACTCGGCTTCCTACAATGAGCAGTTCTTC; CDR3 protein: CASSYSASYNEQFF
V gene: TRBV4-3; J gene: TRBJ1-4; clone size: -; D gene: TRBD1; CDR3 DNA: TGCGCCAGCAGCCAGGACAGGGTAGTGAGTGAAAAACTGTTTTTT; CDR3 protein: CASSQDRVVSEKLFF
V gene: TRBV27; J gene: TRBJ2-6; clone size: -; D gene: TRBD1; CDR3 DNA: TGTGCCACTGTGGACAGGATTAGGTTTGGGGCCAACGTCCTGACTTTC; CDR3 protein: CATVDRIRFGANVLTF
V gene: TRBV5-1; J gene: TRBJ2-3; clone size: -; D gene: TRBD2; CDR3 DNA: TGCGCCAGCAGCTTGGTTACGGGGAGGGGCACAGATACGCAGTATTTT; CDR3 protein: CASSLVTGRGTDTQYF
V gene: TRBV10-3; J gene: TRBJ2-7; clone size: -; D gene: TRBD1; CDR3 DNA: TGTGCCGTAAGAACAGGGGGCTCATACGAGCAGTACTTC; CDR3 protein: CAVRTGGSYEQYF
V gene: TRBV5-4; J gene: TRBJ2-6; clone size: -; D gene: -; CDR3 DNA: TGTGCCAGCAGTTTCGACATTTCTGGGGCCAACGTCCTGACTTTC; CDR3 protein: CASSFDISGANVLTF
V gene: TRBV6-5; J gene: TRBJ1-2; clone size: -; D gene: -; CDR3 DNA: TGTGCCAGCAGTATTCCTGGGGACTCCTTAACAGGCTACACCTTC; CDR3 protein: CASSIPGDSLTGYTF
V gene: TRBV7-9; J gene: TRBJ2-7; clone size: -; D gene: -; CDR3 DNA: TGTGCCAGCAGCTTACAGGGGGGCCTCGACGAGCAGTACTTC; CDR3 protein: CASSLQGGLDEQYF
V gene: TRBV18; J gene: TRBJ2-5; clone size: -; D gene: TRBD2; CDR3 DNA: TGTGCCAGCTCACCACTAGCGGGGGGGAACCAAGAGACCCAGTACTTC; CDR3 protein: CASSPLAGGNQETQYF
V gene: TRBV5-4; J gene: TRBJ2-7; clone size: -; D gene: TRBD2; CDR3 DNA: TGTGCCAGCAGCCCGACTAGCGCCCAACCCTACGAGCAGTACTTC; CDR3 protein: CASSPTSAQPYEQYF
V gene: TRBV5-1; J gene: TRBJ2-2; clone size: -; D gene: TRBD1; CDR3 DNA: TGCGCCAGCAGCCCACGGACAGGGAACACCGGGGAGCTGTTTTTT; CDR3 protein: CASSPRTGNTGELFF
V gene: TRBV18; J gene: TRBJ2-7; clone size: -; D gene: TRBD2; CDR3 DNA: TGTGCCAGCTCACCAAGACTAGCGGGGTCCTACGAGCAGTACTTC; CDR3 protein: CASSPRLAGSYEQYF
V gene: TRBV9; J gene: TRBJ2-5; clone size: -; D gene: TRBD2; CDR3 DNA: TGTGCCAGCAGCGCCCCCTGGGCGGGAGTGGAGACCCAGTACTTC; CDR3 protein: CASSAPWAGVETQYF
V gene: TRBV10-3; J gene: TRBJ2-2; clone size: -; D gene: -; CDR3 DNA: TGTGCCATCAGTGATCGGTCCTTTAGAACCGGGGAGCTGTTTTTT; CDR3 protein: CAISDRSFRTGELFF
V gene: TRBV5-1; J gene: TRBJ2-7; clone size: -; D gene: TRBD2; CDR3 DNA: TGCGCCAGCAGCCCCTTACCTCTAGCGGGAGCTTACTACGAGCAGTACTTC; CDR3 protein: CASSPLPLAGAYYEQYF
V gene: TRBV7-2; J gene: TRBJ2-3; clone size: -; D gene: TRBD2; CDR3 DNA: TGTGCCAGCAGCGAACTAGCGGGAGGCAGAGATACGCAGTATTTT; CDR3 protein: CASSELAGGRDTQYF
V gene: TRBV5-4; J gene: TRBJ2-1; clone size: -; D gene: -; CDR3 DNA: TGTGCCAGCAGCACGAGGAGGGACCCTCCGGAGCAGTTCTTC; CDR3 protein: CASSTRRDPPEQFF
V gene: TRBV5-1; J gene: TRBJ1-1; clone size: -; D gene: -; CDR3 DNA: TGCGCCAGCAGCCCGCTTCCGGGACAAAAGAACACTGAAGCTTTCTTT; CDR3 protein: CASSPLPGQKNTEAFF
V gene: TRBV18; J gene: TRBJ2-7; clone size: few; D gene: -; CDR3 DNA: TGTGCCAGCTCACCACTCCCAGGGGACGAGCAGTACTTC; CDR3 protein: CASSPLPGDEQYF
V gene: TRBV10-3; J gene: TRBJ2-4; clone size: -; D gene: -; CDR3 DNA: TGTGCCATCAGTGAGCCCCCAGAGGACATTCAGTACTTC; CDR3 protein: CAISEPPEDIQYF
V gene: TRBV19; J gene: TRBJ2-7; clone size: -; D gene: -; CDR3 DNA: TGTGCCAGTGGTACAGGGAGGTCCTACGAGCAGTACTTC; CDR3 protein: CASGTGRSYEQYF
V gene: TRBV10-3; J gene: TRBJ2-5; clone size: -; D gene: -; CDR3 DNA: TGTGCCATCGGCGGGGCTCTGAGGGCGACCCAGTACTTC; CDR3 protein: CAIGGALRATQYF
V gene: TRBV5-1; J gene: TRBJ1-5; clone size: -; D gene: -; CDR3 DNA: TGCGCCAGCAGCTTGGCGGGGGGGTCCGATCAGCCCCAGCATTTT; CDR3 protein: CASSLAGGSDQPQHF
V gene: TRBV5-1; J gene: TRBJ1-1; clone size: few; D gene: TRBD1; CDR3 DNA: TGCGCCAGCAGCTTGGCGAGGGACAGCACTGAAGCTTTCTTT; CDR3 protein: CASSLARDSTEAFF
V gene: TRBV2; J gene: TRBJ2-7; clone size: -; D gene: TRBD1; CDR3 DNA: TGTGCCAGCAGTGGACAGGGGGCAGGGAGCTACGAGCAGTACTTC; CDR3 protein: CASSGQGAGSYEQYF
V gene: TRBV10-2; J gene: TRBJ2-7; clone size: -; D gene: -; CDR3 DNA: TGCGCCAGCAGTGATTGGGAGGACAGCGGTGAGCAGTACTTC; CDR3 protein: CASSDWEDSGEQYF
V gene: TRBV30; J gene: TRBJ1-3; clone size: once; D gene: -; CDR3 DNA: TGTGCCTGGAGTTCCGGGGCCGGAAACACCATATATTTT; CDR3 protein: CAWSSGAGNTIYF
V gene: TRBV6-6; J gene: TRBJ1-6; clone size: -; D gene: TRBD1; CDR3 DNA: TGTGCCAGCAGTTACAGGGACAGCGAACTTAATTCACCCCTCCACTTT; CDR3 protein: CASSYRDSELNSPLHF
V gene: TRBV30; J gene: TRBJ1-1; clone size: few; D gene: -; CDR3 DNA: TGTGCCTGGAGTGTACTAGGGGGCACTGAAGCTTTCTTT; CDR3 protein: CAWSVLGGTEAFF
V gene: TRBV5-7; J gene: TRBJ2-7; clone size: -; D gene: -; CDR3 DNA: TGTGCCAGCAGCGGGGGGACATCCTCCTACGAGCAGTACTTC; CDR3 protein: CASSGGTSSYEQYF
V gene: TRBV6-5; J gene: TRBJ2-7; clone size: -; D gene: TRBD1; CDR3 DNA: TGTGCCAGCAGCCGTGGACAGGAATACGAGCAGTACTTC; CDR3 protein: CASSRGQEYEQYF
V gene: TRBV19; J gene: TRBJ1-2; clone size: -; D gene: -; CDR3 DNA: TGTGCCAGTAGAACTAATAAGCCGATTCCGCATGGCTACACCTTC; CDR3 protein: CASRTNKPIPHGYTF
V gene: TRBV25-1; J gene: TRBJ1-5; clone size: -; D gene: TRBD1; CDR3 DNA: TGTGCCAGCACAGGGGGAGCTAGCAATCAGCCCCAGCATTTT; CDR3 protein: CASTGGASNQPQHF
V gene: TRBV5-4; J gene: TRBJ2-5; clone size: -; D gene: -; CDR3 DNA: TGTGCCAGCAGCTCCCCACAGGGATACCAAGAGACCCAGTACTTC; CDR3 protein: CASSSPQGYQETQYF
V gene: TRBV30; J gene: TRBJ1-5; clone size: -; D gene: TRBD1; CDR3 DNA: TGTGCCTGGAGGGGGACAGGGATTAGTCAGCCCCAGCATTTT; CDR3 protein: CAWRGTGISQPQHF
V gene: TRBV15; J gene: TRBJ1-5; clone size: -; D gene: -; CDR3 DNA: TGTGCCACCAGCCATAATAACAGGGCTAGCAATCAGCCCCAGCATTTT; CDR3 protein: CATSHNNRASNQPQHF
V gene: TRBV9; J gene: TRBJ1-1; clone size: -; D gene: -; CDR3 DNA: TGTGCCAGCAGCGTAGCCCCAGGGGACACTGAAGCTTTCTTT; CDR3 protein: CASSVAPGDTEAFF
V gene: TRBV14; J gene: TRBJ2-3; clone size: -; D gene: -; CDR3 DNA: TGTGCCAGCAGCCAAGAAATTCAGGGGACAGATACGCAGTATTTT; CDR3 protein: CASSQEIQGTDTQYF
V gene: TRBV4-1; J gene: TRBJ2-7; clone size: -; D gene: -; CDR3 DNA: TGCGCCAGCAGCCAAGATGGGTCAGGGGGGAGCTACGAGCAGTACTTC; CDR3 protein: CASSQDGSGGSYEQYF
V gene: TRBV5-4; J gene: TRBJ1-2; clone size: -; D gene: TRBD1; CDR3 DNA: TGTGCCAGCAGCTTGGCCCTGGGACAGGCAAACTATGGCTACACCTTC; CDR3 protein: CASSLALGQANYGYTF
V gene: TRBV6-4; J gene: TRBJ1-4; clone size: -; D gene: -; CDR3 DNA: TGTGCCAGCAGTAGGACAGTTTTTAATGAAAAACTGTTTTTT; CDR3 protein: CASSRTVFNEKLFF
V gene: TRBV9; J gene: TRBJ1-1; clone size: -; D gene: -; CDR3 DNA: TGTGCCAGCAGCGTAGCCCCGAAGGGTAACACTGAAGCTTTCTTT; CDR3 protein: CASSVAPKGNTEAFF